This T cell receptor (beta chain) was documented in a study of breast tumors, draining lymph nodes, adjacent tissues. Findings and caveats of the study: The lymph node origin of tumor T cells was framed as consistent with a hypothesis, not demonstrated.

Turning to this clonotype: Its specificity is unknown.

MiXCR was run by TCRdb on the multiplex PCR reads, yielding one entry per CDR3 protein. The sample lists around 300,000 distinct CDR3 sequences, roughly 31% occurring once. Axillary draining lymph nodes of breast cancer patients supplied the node samples. From germline, CDR1 is LGHNA and CDR2 YNFKEQ. Between the trimmed V and J ends, which lost 2 bases and 4 bases, there was a span of 21 bases. This CDR3 contains 19 residues. Sequenced input: axillary lymph node tissue. The genes are TRBV4-2 and TRBJ1-6; tentatively, D is TRBD1 (6 bases). This sequence originates from a female donor with breast cancer. Some clones in this sample may be carry-over from other donors' samples. CDR3 residues: CASSQKGSTGRGYNSPLHF. The CDR3 DNA sequence: TGTGCCAGCAGCCAAAAGGGATCGACAGGCCGGGGGTATAATTCACCCCTCCACTTT.